Listed below are T cell receptor beta chains from one sample, sequenced in a study of blood T cell repertoires in COVID-19. Profiled with immunoSEQ multiplex PCR; TCRdb holds only in-frame clones, not every one. This sample has 100,000 to 150,000 clones, with roughly four fifths found just once. Sequencing used peripheral blood. Receptors were obtained from a man older than 75 with COVID-19, enrolled during active disease. The CDR3 runs from the conserved cysteine through the conserved F or W. Fields, in order: CDR3 length, D gene, J gene, V gene, CDR3 protein, CDR3 DNA. D genes are given only for firm matches.

CDR3 length: 13
D gene: TRBD1
J gene: TRBJ2-2
V gene: TRBV27
CDR3 protein: CASSDREHGELFF
CDR3 DNA: TGTGCCAGCTCCGACAGGGAGCACGGGGAGCTGTTTTTT

CDR3 length: 15
D gene: TRBD2
J gene: TRBJ2-2
V gene: TRBV7-9
CDR3 protein: CASSVLAGVDGELFF
CDR3 DNA: TGTGCCAGCAGCGTTCTAGCGGGAGTGGACGGGGAGCTGTTTTTT

CDR3 length: 12
D gene: -
J gene: TRBJ1-1
V gene: TRBV20-1
CDR3 protein: CSASDRGTEAFF
CDR3 DNA: TGCAGTGCTAGTGATCGGGGCACTGAAGCTTTCTTT

CDR3 length: 14
D gene: -
J gene: TRBJ1-2
V gene: TRBV18
CDR3 protein: CASSPGQGNYGYTF
CDR3 DNA: TGTGCCAGCTCACCAGGCCAGGGCAACTATGGCTACACCTTC

CDR3 length: 13
D gene: -
J gene: TRBJ1-4
V gene: TRBV30
CDR3 protein: CAWSVSSSEKLFF
CDR3 DNA: TGTGCCTGGAGTGTGTCGTCGAGTGAAAAACTGTTTTTT

CDR3 length: 12
D gene: TRBD1
J gene: TRBJ1-1
V gene: TRBV6-5
CDR3 protein: CASRQGTLEAFF
CDR3 DNA: TGTGCCAGCAGACAGGGGACACTTGAAGCTTTCTTT

CDR3 length: 16
D gene: TRBD1
J gene: TRBJ1-1
V gene: TRBV11-2
CDR3 protein: CASSLVGQGRGTEAFF
CDR3 DNA: TGTGCCAGCAGCTTAGTCGGACAGGGGCGGGGAACTGAAGCTTTCTTT

CDR3 length: 15
D gene: TRBD2
J gene: TRBJ2-7
V gene: TRBV20-1
CDR3 protein: CSASVGSGRAGEQYF
CDR3 DNA: TGCAGTGCTAGTGTCGGTAGCGGGAGGGCGGGGGAGCAGTACTTC

CDR3 length: 15
D gene: -
J gene: TRBJ2-4
V gene: TRBV19
CDR3 protein: CASSVRRGAKNIQYF
CDR3 DNA: TGTGCCAGTAGTGTCCGCCGGGGGGCTAAAAACATTCAGTACTTC

CDR3 length: 14
D gene: TRBD1
J gene: TRBJ2-3
V gene: TRBV25-1
CDR3 protein: CASSETGYTDTQYF
CDR3 DNA: TGTGCCAGCAGTGAGACAGGGTACACAGATACGCAGTATTTT